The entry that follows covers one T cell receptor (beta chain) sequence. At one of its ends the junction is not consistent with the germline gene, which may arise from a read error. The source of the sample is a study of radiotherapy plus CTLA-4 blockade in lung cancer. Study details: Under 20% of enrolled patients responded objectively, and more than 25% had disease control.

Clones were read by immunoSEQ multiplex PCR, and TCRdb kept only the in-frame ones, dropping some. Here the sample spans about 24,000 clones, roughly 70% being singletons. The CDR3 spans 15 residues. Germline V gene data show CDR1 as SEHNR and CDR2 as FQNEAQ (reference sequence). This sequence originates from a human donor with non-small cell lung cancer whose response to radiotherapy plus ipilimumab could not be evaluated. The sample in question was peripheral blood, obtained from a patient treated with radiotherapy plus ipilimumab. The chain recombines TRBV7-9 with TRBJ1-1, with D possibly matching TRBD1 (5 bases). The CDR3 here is CAGSREVSRNTEAFF. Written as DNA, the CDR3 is TGTGCCGGCAGCAGGGAGGTTAGTCGGAACACTGAAGCTTTCTTT.